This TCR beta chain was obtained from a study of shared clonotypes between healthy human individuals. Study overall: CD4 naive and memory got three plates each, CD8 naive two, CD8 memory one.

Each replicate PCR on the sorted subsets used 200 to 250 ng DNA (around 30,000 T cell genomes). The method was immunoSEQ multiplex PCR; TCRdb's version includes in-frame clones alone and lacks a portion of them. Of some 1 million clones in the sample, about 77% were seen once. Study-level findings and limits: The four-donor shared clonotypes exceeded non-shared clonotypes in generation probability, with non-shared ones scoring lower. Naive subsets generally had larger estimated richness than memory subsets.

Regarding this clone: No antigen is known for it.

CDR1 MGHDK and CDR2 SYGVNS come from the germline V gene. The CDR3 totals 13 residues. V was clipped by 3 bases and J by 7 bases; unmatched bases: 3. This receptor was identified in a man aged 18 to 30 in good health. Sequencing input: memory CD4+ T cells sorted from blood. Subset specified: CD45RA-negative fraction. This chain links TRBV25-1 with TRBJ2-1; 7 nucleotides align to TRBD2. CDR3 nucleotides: TGTGCCAGCAGTGAGGGAGCGGGGAATGAGCAGTTCTTC. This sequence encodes CASSEGAGNEQFF.